This TCR beta chain stems from a study of cytomegalovirus exposure and HLA in healthy donors. The study, taken as a whole, reports: In a later analysis, an Asian-associated ancestry cluster reportedly showed fewer N-insertions than the roughly 700-donor mean.

It was with 60 Vbeta and 13 Jbeta primers that the PCR ran. Some clones are missing from TCRdb's copy, which holds only in-frame ones; the method was immunoSEQ multiplex PCR. The sample includes 95,000 to 150,000 clones, 65% to 85% seen only once; the top ten take under 0.3%. Note on this clone: Its antigen remains unidentified.

The CDR3 consists of 17 residues. V dropped 5 bases and J dropped 1; count of bases not matched to a gene: 5. Germline loops: CDR1 MNHEY, CDR2 SMNVEV (reference sequence). The chain recombines TRBV27 with TRBJ2-1; 13 nucleotides agree with TRBD2. The receptor comes from a man aged 45-65 years in good health and CMV-seronegative. The sequencing input was PBMCs. CDR3 residues: CASSTLTSGGSYNEQFF. CDR3 coding DNA: TGTGCCAGCAGTACCCTGACTAGCGGGGGGTCCTACAATGAGCAGTTCTTC.